This T cell receptor beta chain was captured by sequencing in a study of long-term antiretroviral therapy in people with HIV. General study results and limits: Clones with expansion before ART led the repertoire at all time points.

CDR1 is SGHVS and CDR2 is FNYEAQ in the germline V gene. This CDR3 region has 14 residues. V was trimmed by 1 base and J by 4 bases, leaving 10 bases between them. In its sample, this clone was seen once. Its specificity is unknown. An immunoSEQ assay, version v3.0, was performed at survey level. TCRdb keeps only in-frame clones here, not all; method: immunoSEQ multiplex PCR. This table has 25,000 to 30,000 clones, roughly 87% appearing once. This sequence joins TRBV7-6 and TRBJ1-1; TRBD1 is a possible D gene (5 bases). Source: unsorted PBMCs, taken 1.1 years before starting antiretroviral therapy. This sequence originates from a woman in her twenties or thirties with HIV. The CDR3 DNA reads as TGTGCCAGCAGCTTAGACGGTGGGGGCACTGAAGCTTTCTTT. This encodes CASSLDGGGTEAFF.